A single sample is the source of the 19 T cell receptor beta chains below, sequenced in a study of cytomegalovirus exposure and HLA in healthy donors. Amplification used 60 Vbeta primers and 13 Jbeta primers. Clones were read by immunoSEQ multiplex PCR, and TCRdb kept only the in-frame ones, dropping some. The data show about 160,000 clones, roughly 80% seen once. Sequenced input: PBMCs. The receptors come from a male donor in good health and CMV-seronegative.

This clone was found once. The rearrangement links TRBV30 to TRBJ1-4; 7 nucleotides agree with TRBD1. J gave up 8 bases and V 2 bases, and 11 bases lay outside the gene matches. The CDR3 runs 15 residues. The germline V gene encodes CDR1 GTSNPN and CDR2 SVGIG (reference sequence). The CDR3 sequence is CAWSTTGLGTEKLFF. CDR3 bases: TGTGCCTGGAGTACGACAGGGCTCGGCACCGAAAAACTGTTTTTT.

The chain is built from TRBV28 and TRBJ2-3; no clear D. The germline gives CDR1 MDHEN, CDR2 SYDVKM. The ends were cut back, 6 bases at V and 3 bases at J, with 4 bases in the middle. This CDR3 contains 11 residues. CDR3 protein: CASSHTDTQYF. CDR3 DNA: TGTGCCAGCAGCCATACAGATACGCAGTATTTT.

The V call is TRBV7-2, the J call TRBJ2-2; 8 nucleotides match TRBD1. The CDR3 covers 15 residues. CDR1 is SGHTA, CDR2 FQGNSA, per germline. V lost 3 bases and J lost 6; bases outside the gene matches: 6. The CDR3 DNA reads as TGTGCCAGCAGCTTGACAGGGGTTGTGGCCGGGGAGCTGTTTTTT. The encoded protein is CASSLTGVVAGELFF.

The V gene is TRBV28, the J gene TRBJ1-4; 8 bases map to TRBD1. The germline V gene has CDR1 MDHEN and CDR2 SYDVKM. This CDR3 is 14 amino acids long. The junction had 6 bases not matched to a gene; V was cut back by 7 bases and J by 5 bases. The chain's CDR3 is CASTTDRENEKLFF. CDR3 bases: TGTGCCAGCACCACGGACAGGGAGAATGAAAAACTGTTTTTT.

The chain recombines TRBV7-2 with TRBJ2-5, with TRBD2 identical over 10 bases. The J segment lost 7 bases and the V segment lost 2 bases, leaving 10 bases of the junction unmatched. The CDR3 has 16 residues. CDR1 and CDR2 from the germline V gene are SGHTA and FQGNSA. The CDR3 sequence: CASSLFLAGEKGTQYF. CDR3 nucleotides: TGTGCCAGCAGCTTATTCCTAGCGGGAGAAAAGGGGACCCAGTACTTC.

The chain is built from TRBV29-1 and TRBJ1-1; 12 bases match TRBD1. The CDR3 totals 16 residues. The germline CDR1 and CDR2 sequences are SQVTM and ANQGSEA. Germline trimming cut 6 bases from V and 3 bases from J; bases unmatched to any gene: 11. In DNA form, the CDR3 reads TGCAGCGTGGACGGGACAGGGGGCTACGGCGACACTGAAGCTTTCTTT. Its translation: CSVDGTGGYGDTEAFF.

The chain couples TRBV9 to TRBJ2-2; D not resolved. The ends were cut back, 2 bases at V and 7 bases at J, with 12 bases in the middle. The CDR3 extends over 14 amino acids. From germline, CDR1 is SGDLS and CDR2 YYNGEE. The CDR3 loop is CASSVRPERGELFF. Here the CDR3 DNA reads TGTGCCAGCAGCGTCCGACCAGAGCGCGGGGAGCTGTTTTTT.

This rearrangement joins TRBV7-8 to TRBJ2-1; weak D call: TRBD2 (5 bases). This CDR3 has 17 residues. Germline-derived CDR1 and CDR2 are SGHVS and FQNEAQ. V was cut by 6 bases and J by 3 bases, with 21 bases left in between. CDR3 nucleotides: TGTGCCAGCAGACATCCTCTGGGGAGCAGCAACTACAATGAGCAGTTCTTC. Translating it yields CASRHPLGSSNYNEQFF.

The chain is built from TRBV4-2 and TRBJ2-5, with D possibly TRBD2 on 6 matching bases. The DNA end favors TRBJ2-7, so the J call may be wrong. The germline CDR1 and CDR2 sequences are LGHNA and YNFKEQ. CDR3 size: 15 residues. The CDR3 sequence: CASSQDGGTVYEQYF. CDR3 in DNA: TGTGCCAGCAGCCAAGATGGGGGGACCGTCTACGAGCAGTACTTC.

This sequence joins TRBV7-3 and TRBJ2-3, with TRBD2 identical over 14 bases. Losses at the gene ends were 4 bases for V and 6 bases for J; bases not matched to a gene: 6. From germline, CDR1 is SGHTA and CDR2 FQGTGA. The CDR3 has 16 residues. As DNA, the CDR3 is TGTGCCAGCAGCTCGACTAGCGGGGGGGCCCGGGATACGCAGTATTTT. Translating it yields CASSSTSGGARDTQYF.

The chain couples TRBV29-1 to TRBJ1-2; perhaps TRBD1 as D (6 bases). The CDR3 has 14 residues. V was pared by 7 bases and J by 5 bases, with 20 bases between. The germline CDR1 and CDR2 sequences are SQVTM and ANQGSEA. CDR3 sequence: CSAELQGYDYGYTF. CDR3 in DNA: TGCAGCGCGGAATTACAGGGCTATGATTATGGCTACACCTTC.

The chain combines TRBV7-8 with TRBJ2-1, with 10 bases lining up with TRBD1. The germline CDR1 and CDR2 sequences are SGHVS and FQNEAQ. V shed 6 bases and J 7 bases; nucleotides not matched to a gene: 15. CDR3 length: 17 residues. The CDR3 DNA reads TGTGCCAGCAGGTTGGGAATGGGACAGGGGTCTGGGAATGAGCAGTTCTTC. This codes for CASRLGMGQGSGNEQFF. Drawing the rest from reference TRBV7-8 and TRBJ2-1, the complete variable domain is GAGVSQSPRYKVAKRGQDVALRCDPISGHVSLFWYQQALGQGPEFLTYFQNEAQLDKSGLPSDRFFAERPEGSVSTLKIQRTQQEDSAVYLCASRLGMGQGSGNEQFFGPGTRLTVL.

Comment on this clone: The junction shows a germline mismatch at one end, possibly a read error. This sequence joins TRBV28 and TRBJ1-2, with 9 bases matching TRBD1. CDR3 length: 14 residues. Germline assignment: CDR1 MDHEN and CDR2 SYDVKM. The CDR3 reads CASREQGAAYGYPF. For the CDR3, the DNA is TGTGCCAGCAGGGAACAGGGGGCGGCCTATGGCTACCCCTTC.

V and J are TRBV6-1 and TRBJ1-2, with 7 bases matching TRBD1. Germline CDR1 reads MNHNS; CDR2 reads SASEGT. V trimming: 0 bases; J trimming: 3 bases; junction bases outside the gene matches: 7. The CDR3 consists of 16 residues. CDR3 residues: CASSEALRGRYYGYTF. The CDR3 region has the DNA TGTGCCAGCAGTGAAGCTCTTAGGGGGCGGTACTATGGCTACACCTTC.

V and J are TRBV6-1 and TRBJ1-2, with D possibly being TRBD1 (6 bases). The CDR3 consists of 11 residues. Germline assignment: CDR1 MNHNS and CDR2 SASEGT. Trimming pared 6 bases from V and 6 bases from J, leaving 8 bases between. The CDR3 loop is CASRHRDGYTF. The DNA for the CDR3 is TGTGCCAGCAGACACAGGGATGGCTACACCTTC.

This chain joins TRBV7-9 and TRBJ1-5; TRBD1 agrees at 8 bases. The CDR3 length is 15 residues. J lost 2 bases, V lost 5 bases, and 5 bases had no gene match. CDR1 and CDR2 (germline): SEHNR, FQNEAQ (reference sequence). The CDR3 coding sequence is TGTGCCAGCAGCCGCGTGACAGGGGGCAATCAGCCCCAGCATTTT. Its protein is CASSRVTGGNQPQHF.

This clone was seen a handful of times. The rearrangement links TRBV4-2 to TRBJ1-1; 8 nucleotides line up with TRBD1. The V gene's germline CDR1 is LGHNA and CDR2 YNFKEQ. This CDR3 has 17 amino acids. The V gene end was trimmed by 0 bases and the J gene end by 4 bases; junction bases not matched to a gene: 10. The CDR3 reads CASSQDPSGGLLTEAFF. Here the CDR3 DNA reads TGTGCCAGCAGCCAAGATCCTTCAGGGGGCTTACTCACTGAAGCTTTCTTT.

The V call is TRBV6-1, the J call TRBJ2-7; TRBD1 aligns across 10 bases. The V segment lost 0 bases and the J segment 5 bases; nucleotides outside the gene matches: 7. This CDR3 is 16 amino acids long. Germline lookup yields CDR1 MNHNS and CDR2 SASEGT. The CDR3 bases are TGTGCCAGCAGTGAAGCGCTTGTGACAGGGGGCCACGAGCAGTACTTC. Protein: CASSEALVTGGHEQYF.

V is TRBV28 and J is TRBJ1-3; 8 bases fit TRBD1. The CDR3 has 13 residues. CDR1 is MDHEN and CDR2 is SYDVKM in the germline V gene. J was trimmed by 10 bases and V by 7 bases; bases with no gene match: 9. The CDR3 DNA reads TGTGCCAGCACGATGGACAGGGTTACGACCATATATTTT. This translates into CASTMDRVTTIYF.